The clone carrying this TCR beta chain has just a few counts. TCRdb re-analysed the RT-PCR reads in MiXCR, keeping a single row per CDR3 protein. In the table there are some 880,000 distinct CDR3 sequences, approximately 18% of which are singletons. Trimming took 1 base from V and 8 from J; bases not matched to a gene: 18. Germline assignment: CDR1 LGHNA and CDR2 YSLEER. This CDR3 has 18 residues. This sample was included in a study of patients and donors after allogeneic stem cell transplantation. Sequenced input: blood, either unsorted or a sorted T cell fraction (not recorded which). The receptor's source is a human donor who was either an allogeneic HSCT recipient or a stem cell or donor lymphocyte infusion donor (not recorded which). It is not recorded whose cells these are; they may come from a transplant donor. The V and J genes are TRBV4-3 and TRBJ1-2, with 8 bases fitting TRBD1. The CDR3 DNA sequence: TGCGCCAGCAGCCAAGCGCGGACAGGGATCCACTACGTCTGGGGCTACACCTTC. Translation: CASSQARTGIHYVWGYTF.